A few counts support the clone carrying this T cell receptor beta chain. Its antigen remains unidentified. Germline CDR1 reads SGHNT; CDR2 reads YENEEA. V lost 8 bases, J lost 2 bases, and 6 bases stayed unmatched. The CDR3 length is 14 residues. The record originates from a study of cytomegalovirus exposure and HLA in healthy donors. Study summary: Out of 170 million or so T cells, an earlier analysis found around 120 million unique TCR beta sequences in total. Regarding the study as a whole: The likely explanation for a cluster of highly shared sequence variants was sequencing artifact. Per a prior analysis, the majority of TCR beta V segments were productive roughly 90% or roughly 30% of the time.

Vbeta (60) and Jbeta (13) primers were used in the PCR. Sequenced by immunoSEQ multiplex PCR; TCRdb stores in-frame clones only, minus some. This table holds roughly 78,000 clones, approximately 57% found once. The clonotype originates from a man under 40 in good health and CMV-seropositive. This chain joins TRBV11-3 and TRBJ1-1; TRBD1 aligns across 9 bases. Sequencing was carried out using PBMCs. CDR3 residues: CASRDRAYNTEAFF. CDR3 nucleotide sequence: TGTGCCAGCCGGGACAGGGCATATAACACTGAAGCTTTCTTT.